Below are 8 T cell receptor beta chains sequenced from a single sample in a study of T cells in Graves' hyperthyroidism and ophthalmopathy. Amplified TCR beta CDR3 regions came from RNA transcripts. A first-round RT-PCR of the TCR CDR3 used the HTBI primer set. TCRdb fed the multiplex PCR reads into MiXCR, producing one record per CDR3 protein. The repertoire consists of a few hundred thousand distinct CDR3 sequences, with approximately 13% occurring once and the leading ten covering roughly 4.8%. Sample: blood. These receptors were collected from a young woman with Graves' hyperthyroidism.

Regarding this clonotype: A much larger clone lies one base from this, so it may be a read error. The J gene is TRBJ2-3, the V gene TRBV11-2; D gene ambiguous. In germline, CDR1 is SGHAT, CDR2 FQNNGV. This CDR3 is 15 amino acids long. Trimming took off 0 bases at V and 5 bases at J, with 12 bases between the two ends. CDR3 DNA sequence: TGTGCCAGCAGCTTAGATATCAAGCTCATAGATACGCAGTATTTT. It encodes CASSLDIKLIDTQYF.

The sample holds many counts of this clonotype. The chain couples TRBV5-1 to TRBJ2-3; no firm D call. This CDR3 has 15 residues. V was cut by 0 bases and J by 2 bases, with 10 bases left in between. Per the germline V gene, CDR1 is SGHRS and CDR2 is YFSETQ. In nucleotides, the CDR3 is TGCGCCAGCAGCTTGGGGGCAGTTGCCACAGATACGCAGTATTTT. The encoded protein is CASSLGAVATDTQYF.

In its sample, this clonotype was seen many times. V and J are TRBV7-8 and TRBJ2-5, with D perhaps matching TRBD2 (5 bases). Trimming shortened V by 1 base and J by 4 bases, and 7 bases separated the two germline ends. The CDR3 is 13 amino acids. Germline CDR1 reads SGHVS; CDR2 reads FQNEAQ. The CDR3 loop reads CASSLELVETQYF. In DNA form, the CDR3 reads TGTGCCAGCAGCTTAGAACTAGTAGAGACCCAGTACTTC.

This clonotype was counted at least ten times. The chain couples TRBV7-9 to TRBJ2-7; D might be TRBD1 (6 bases). CDR1 and CDR2 (germline): SEHNR, FQNEAQ (reference sequence). The CDR3 covers 18 residues. V gave up 5 bases and J gave up 2 bases, with 25 bases separating them. As DNA, the CDR3 is TGTGCCAGCAGCCGGTTGGGCGGTCGACAGGATCAGACCTACGAGCAGTACTTC. Translation gives CASSRLGGRQDQTYEQYF.

Remarks on this clonotype: A read error may be the cause here, since a much bigger clone is one base away. The chain links TRBV2 to TRBJ1-2; D is unclear. This CDR3 contains 13 residues. Germline values: CDR1 SNHLY, CDR2 FYNNEI. V was cut by 8 bases and J by 7 bases, with 17 bases left in between. CDR3 in DNA: TGTGCCAGCTACTCGACAAACTACTGTGGCTACACCTTC. It encodes CASYSTNYCGYTF.

The genes are TRBV11-1 and TRBJ2-1; the match to TRBD2 covers 11 bases. The germline V gene encodes CDR1 SGHAT and CDR2 FQDESV (reference sequence). Losses at the gene ends were 5 bases for V and 0 bases for J; bases not matched to a gene: 12. CDR3 length: 19 residues. CDR3: CASSLVGLAGSSSYNEQFF. For the CDR3, the DNA is TGTGCCAGCAGCCTAGTCGGACTAGCGGGTTCTAGCTCCTACAATGAGCAGTTCTTC. The variable domain in full, with the rest retrieved from reference TRBV11-1 and TRBJ2-1, is EAEVAQSPRYKITEKSQAVAFWCDPISGHATLYWYRQILGQGPELLVQFQDESVVDDSQLPKDRFSAERLKGVDSTLKIQPAELGDSAMYLCASSLVGLAGSSSYNEQFFGPGTRLTVL.

This clonotype was recorded at least ten times. This chain connects TRBV28 to TRBJ1-1, with D hard to call. Trimming pared 2 bases from V and 3 bases from J, leaving 10 bases between. Germline V lookup: CDR1 MDHEN, CDR2 SYDVKM. The CDR3 runs 14 residues. In DNA, the CDR3 is TGTGCCAGCAGTTTAGTCGCATGGGACACTGAAGCTTTCTTT. This translates into CASSLVAWDTEAFF.

This clonotype was seen many times. The J gene is TRBJ1-1, the V gene TRBV5-1; 8 bases fit TRBD1. J lost 4 bases, V lost 3 bases, and 2 bases had no gene match. This CDR3 has 13 residues. The germline V gene has CDR1 SGHRS and CDR2 YFSETQ. The CDR3 region has the DNA TGCGCCAGCAGCTCGGACAGGGCCACTGAAGCTTTCTTT. Translating gives CASSSDRATEAFF.